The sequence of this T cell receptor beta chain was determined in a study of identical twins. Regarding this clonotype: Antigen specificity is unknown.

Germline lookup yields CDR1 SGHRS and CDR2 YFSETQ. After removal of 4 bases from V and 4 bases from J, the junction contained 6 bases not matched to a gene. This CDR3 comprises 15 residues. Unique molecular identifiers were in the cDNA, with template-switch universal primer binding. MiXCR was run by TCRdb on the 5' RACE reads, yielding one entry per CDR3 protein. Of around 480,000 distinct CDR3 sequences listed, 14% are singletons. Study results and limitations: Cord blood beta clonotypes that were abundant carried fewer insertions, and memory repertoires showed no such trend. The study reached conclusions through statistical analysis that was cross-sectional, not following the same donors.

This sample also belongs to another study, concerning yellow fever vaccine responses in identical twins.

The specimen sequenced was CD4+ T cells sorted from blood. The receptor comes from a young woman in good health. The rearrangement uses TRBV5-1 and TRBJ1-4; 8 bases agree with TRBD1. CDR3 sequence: CASSLGQGYNEKLFF. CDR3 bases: TGCGCCAGCAGCCTAGGACAGGGTTATAATGAAAAACTGTTTTTT.